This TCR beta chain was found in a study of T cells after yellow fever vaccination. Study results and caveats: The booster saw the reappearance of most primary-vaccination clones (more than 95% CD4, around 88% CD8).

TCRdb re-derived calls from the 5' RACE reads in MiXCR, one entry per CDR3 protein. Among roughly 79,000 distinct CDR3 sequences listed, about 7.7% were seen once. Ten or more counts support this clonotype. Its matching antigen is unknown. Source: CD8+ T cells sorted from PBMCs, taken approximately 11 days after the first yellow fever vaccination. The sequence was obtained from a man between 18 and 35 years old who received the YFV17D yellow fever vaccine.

CDR3 sequence reads: CSVVRGTPTYEQYF. CDR3 in DNA: TGCAGCGTTGTTCGTGGGACACCAACCTACGAGCAGTACTTC. The V and J genes are TRBV29-1 and TRBJ2-7; perhaps TRBD1 as D (6 bases). Looked up from germline, CDR1 is SQVTM and CDR2 is ANQGSEA. With 4 bases removed from V and 2 bases from J, the gap between germline ends came to 15 bases. This CDR3 spans 14 amino acids.